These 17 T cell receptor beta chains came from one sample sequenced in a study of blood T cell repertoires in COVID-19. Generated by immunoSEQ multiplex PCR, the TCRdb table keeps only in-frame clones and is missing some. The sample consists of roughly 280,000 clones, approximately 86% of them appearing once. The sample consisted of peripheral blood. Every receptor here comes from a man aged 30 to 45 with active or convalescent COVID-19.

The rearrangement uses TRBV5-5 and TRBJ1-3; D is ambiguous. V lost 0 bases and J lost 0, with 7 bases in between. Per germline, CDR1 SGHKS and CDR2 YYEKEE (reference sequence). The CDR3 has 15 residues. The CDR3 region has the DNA TGTGCCAGCAGCTTGGACATCTCCTCTGGAAACACCATATATTTT. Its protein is CASSLDISSGNTIYF.

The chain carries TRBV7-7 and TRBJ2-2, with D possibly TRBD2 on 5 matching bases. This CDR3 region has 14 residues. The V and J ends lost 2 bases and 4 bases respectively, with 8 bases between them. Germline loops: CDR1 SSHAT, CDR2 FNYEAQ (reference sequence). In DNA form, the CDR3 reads TGTGCCAGCAGCTTAAGTACTAGCACCGGGGAGCTGTTTTTT. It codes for CASSLSTSTGELFF.

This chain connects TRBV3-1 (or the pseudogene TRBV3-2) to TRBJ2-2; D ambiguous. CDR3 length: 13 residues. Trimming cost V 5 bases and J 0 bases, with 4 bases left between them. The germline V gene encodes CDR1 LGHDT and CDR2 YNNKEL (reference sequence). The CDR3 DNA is TGTGCCAGCAGCGTAGCGAACACCGGGGAGCTGTTTTTT. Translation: CASSVANTGELFF.

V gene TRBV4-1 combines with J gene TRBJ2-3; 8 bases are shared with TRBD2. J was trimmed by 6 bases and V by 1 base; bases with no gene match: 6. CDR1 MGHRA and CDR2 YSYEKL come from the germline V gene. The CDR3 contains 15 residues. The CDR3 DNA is TGCGCCAGCAGCCAAGTCCGGACTAGCATCGATACGCAGTATTTT. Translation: CASSQVRTSIDTQYF.

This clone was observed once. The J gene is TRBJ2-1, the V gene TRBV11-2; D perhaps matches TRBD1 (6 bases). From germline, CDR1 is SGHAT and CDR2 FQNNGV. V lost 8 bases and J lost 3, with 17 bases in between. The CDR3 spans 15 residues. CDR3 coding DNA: TGTGCCAGCGAGGACAGTCTCCAAAACTACAATGAGCAGTTCTTC. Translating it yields CASEDSLQNYNEQFF.

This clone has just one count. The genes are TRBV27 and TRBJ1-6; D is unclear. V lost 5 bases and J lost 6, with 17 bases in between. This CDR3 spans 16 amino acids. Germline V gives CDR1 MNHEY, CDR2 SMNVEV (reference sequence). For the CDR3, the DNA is TGTGCCAGCAGTGTACCAACCTCGGGTCTTAATTCACCCCTCCACTTT. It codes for CASSVPTSGLNSPLHF.

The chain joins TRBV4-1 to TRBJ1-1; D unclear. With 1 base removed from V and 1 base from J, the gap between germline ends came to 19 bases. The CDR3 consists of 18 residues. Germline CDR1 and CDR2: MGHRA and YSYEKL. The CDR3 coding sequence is TGCGCCAGCAGCCAAGGTCCTTTATTCAACCTAGGGAACACTGAAGCTTTCTTT. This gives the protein CASSQGPLFNLGNTEAFF.

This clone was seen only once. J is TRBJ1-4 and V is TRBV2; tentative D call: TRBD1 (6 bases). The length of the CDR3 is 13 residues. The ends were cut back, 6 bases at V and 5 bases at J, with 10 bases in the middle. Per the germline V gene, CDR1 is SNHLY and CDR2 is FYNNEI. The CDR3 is CASSSDRNEKLFF. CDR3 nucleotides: TGTGCCAGCAGCAGCGACAGGAATGAAAAACTGTTTTTT.

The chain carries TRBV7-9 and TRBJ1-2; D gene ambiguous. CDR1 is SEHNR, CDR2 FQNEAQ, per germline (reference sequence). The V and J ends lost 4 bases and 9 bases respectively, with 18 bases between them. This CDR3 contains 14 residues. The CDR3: CASSSGIEPLSYTF. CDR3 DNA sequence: TGTGCCAGCAGCTCCGGTATTGAACCACTAAGCTACACCTTC.

The CDR3 loop reads CAYSASGGIDTQYF. DNA for the CDR3: TGTGCCTACTCGGCTAGCGGGGGCATAGATACGCAGTATTTT. This chain connects TRBV7-5 to TRBJ2-3; the table calls TRBD2, which could not be checked here. TRBV7-5 represents a pseudogene. This CDR3 spans 14 amino acids.

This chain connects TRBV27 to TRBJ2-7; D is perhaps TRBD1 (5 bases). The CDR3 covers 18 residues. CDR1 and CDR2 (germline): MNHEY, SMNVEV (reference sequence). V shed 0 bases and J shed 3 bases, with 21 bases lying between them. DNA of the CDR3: TGTGCCAGCAGTTTATCGACTCTAAGGGGTGAGGCCGGCTACGAGCAGTACTTC. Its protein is CASSLSTLRGEAGYEQYF.

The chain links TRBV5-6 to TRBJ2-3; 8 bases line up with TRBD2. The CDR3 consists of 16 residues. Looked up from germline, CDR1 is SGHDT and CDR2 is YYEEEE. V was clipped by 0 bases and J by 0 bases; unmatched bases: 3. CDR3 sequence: CASSLVVAGSTDTQYF. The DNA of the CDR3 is TGTGCCAGCAGCTTGGTTGTAGCGGGGAGCACAGATACGCAGTATTTT.

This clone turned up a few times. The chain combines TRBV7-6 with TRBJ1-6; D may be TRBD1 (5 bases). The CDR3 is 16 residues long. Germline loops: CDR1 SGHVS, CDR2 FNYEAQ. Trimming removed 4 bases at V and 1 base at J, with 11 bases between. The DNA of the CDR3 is TGTGCCAGCAGCTCCACGGGGGAGTCCTATAATTCACCCCTCCACTTT. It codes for CASSSTGESYNSPLHF.

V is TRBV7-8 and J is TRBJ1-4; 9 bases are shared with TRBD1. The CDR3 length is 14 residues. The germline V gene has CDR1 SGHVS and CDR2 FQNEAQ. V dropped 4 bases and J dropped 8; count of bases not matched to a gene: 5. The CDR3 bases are TGTGCCAGCAGCTCCGACAGGGGGAGGGAAAAACTGTTTTTT. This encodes CASSSDRGREKLFF.

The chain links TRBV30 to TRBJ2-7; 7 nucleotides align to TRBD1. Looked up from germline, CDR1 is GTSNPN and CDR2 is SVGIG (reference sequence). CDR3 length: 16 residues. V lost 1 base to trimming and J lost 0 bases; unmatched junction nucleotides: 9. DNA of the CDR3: TGTGCCTGGAGTGGCCCGACCGGGACAGACTCCTACGAGCAGTACTTC. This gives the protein CAWSGPTGTDSYEQYF.

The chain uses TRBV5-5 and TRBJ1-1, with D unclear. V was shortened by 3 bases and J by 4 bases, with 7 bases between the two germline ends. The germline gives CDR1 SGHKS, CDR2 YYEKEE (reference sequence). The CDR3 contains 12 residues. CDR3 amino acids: CASSSPPTEAFF. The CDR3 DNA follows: TGTGCCAGCAGCTCTCCCCCCACTGAAGCTTTCTTT.

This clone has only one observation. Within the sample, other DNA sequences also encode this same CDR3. DNA for the CDR3: TGTGCCAGCTCACCTTCAGGGGACAATCAGCCCCAGCATTTT. Translation: CASSPSGDNQPQHF. The chain carries TRBV18 and TRBJ1-5, with D possibly being TRBD1 (6 bases). CDR1 and CDR2 (germline): KGHSH, LQKENI. V gave up 3 bases and J gave up 3 bases, with 9 bases separating them. The CDR3 length is 14 residues.